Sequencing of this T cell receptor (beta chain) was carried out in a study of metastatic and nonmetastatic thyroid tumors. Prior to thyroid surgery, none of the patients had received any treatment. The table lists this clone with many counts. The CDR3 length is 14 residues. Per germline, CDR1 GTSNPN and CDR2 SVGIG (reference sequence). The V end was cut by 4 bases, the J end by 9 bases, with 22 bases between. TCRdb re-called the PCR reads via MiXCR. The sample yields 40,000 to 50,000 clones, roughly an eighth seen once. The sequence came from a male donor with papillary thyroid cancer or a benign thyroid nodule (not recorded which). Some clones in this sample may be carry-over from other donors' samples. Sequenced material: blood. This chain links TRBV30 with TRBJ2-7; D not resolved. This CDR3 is CAWNSRGRPTRQYF. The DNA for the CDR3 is TGTGCCTGGAATTCCCGTGGCAGGCCTACGAGGCAGTACTTC. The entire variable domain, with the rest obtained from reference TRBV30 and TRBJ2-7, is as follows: SQTIHQWPATLVQPVGSPLSLECTVEGTSNPNLYWYRQAAGRGLQLLFYSVGIGQISSEVPQNLSASRPQDRQFILSSKKLLLSDSGFYLCAWNSRGRPTRQYFGPGTRLTVT.